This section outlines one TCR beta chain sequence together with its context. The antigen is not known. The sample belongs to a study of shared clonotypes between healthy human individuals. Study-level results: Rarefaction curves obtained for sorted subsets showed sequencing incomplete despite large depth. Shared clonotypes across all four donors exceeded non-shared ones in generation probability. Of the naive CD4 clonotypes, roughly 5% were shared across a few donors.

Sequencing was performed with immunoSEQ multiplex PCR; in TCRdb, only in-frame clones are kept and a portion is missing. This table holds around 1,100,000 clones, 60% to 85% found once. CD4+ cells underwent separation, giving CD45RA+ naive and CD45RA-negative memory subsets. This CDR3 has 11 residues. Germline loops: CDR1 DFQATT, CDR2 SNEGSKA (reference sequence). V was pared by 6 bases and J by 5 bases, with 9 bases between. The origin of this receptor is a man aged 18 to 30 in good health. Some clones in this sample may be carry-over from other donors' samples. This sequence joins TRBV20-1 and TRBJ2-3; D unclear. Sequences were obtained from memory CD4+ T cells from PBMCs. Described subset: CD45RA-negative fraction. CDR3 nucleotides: TGCAGTGCCCCGACCGGAGATACGCAGTATTTT. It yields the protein CSAPTGDTQYF.